These 15 T cell receptor beta chains came from one sample sequenced in a study of OX40 agonist ivuxolimab in advanced cancers. TCRdb's table, derived via immunoSEQ multiplex PCR, lists solely in-frame clones and lacks some. The repertoire consists of tens of thousands of clones, with approximately 85% occurring once and the leading ten covering over 3%. Sequenced here: CD4+ or CD8+ T cells sorted from blood, sampled in a trial of the OX40 agonist ivuxolimab. The receptor set was obtained from an adult with an advanced solid tumor such as melanoma, head and neck, liver or kidney cancer.

J is TRBJ2-5 and V is TRBV5-4, with no clear D. The ends were cut back, 2 bases at V and 1 base at J, with 9 bases in the middle. The CDR3 totals 14 residues. Germline CDR1 SGHNT, CDR2 YYREEE (reference sequence). The CDR3: CASSFAAVQETQYF. CDR3 coding DNA: TGTGCCAGCAGCTTCGCCGCTGTCCAAGAGACCCAGTACTTC.

CDR3 protein: CASSPPSGRYNEQFF. The CDR3 DNA is TGTGCCAGCTCACCACCAAGCGGGAGATACAATGAGCAGTTCTTC. The V call is TRBV18, the J call TRBJ2-1, with 8 nucleotides matching TRBD2. CDR3 length: 15 amino acids. Trimming at V came to 0 bases and at J to 4 bases, leaving 2 bases not matched to a gene. CDR1 and CDR2 from the germline V gene are KGHSH and LQKENI.

The chain is built from TRBV7-2 and TRBJ2-3; D unclear. There are 16 residues in the CDR3. With 4 bases removed from V and 6 bases from J, the gap between germline ends came to 20 bases. CDR1 is SGHTA, CDR2 FQGNSA, per germline. The DNA of the CDR3 is TGTGCCAGCAGCTCCTCGTTGGGCTCCCAGTGGGATACGCAGTATTTT. Translated, it gives CASSSSLGSQWDTQYF.

With respect to this clone: This CDR3 is also generated by other DNA sequences in the sample. The chain carries TRBV11-3 and TRBJ2-3; no clear D gene. The CDR3 sequence is 12 residues long. Germline CDR1 and CDR2: SGHNT and YENEEA. With 2 bases removed from V and 3 bases from J, the gap between germline ends came to 3 bases. CDR3 DNA: TGTGCCAGCAGCTTAAGAACAGATACGCAGTATTTT. Its translation: CASSLRTDTQYF.

This clone was counted only a few times. The chain employs TRBV6-5 and TRBJ2-1, with 7 bases lining up with TRBD2. CDR3 length: 15 amino acids. From germline, CDR1 is MNHEY and CDR2 SVGAGI. With V trimmed by 6 bases and J by 3 bases, 8 bases remained unmatched. CDR3 in DNA: TGTGCCAGCAGGGTCAGAAGCGGGATCTACAATGAGCAGTTCTTC. Amino acid sequence: CASRVRSGIYNEQFF.

The chain has TRBV5-1 and TRBJ2-2; D gene uncertain. The CDR3 has 16 residues. Germline V gives CDR1 SGHRS, CDR2 YFSETQ. Trimming pared 0 bases from V and 0 bases from J, leaving 9 bases between. This CDR3 is CASSLEGGPNTGELFF. For the CDR3, the DNA is TGCGCCAGCAGCTTGGAGGGCGGTCCGAACACCGGGGAGCTGTTTTTT.

This clone was observed a single time. The chain is built from TRBV30 and TRBJ1-4; D is unclear. Trimming removed 4 bases from V and 8 bases from J, with 17 bases in between. The germline CDR1 and CDR2 sequences are GTSNPN and SVGIG (reference sequence). The CDR3 contains 14 residues. The CDR3 DNA reads as TGTGCCTGGAAGTCGGAGTGGGGAAGCGAAAAACTGTTTTTT. Translating it yields CAWKSEWGSEKLFF.

The chain is built from TRBV28 and TRBJ2-7; possible D gene TRBD1, 6 bases. CDR1 MDHEN and CDR2 SYDVKM come from the germline V gene. Trimming left V 5 bases short and J 2 bases short, with 19 bases between. The CDR3 has 16 amino acids. The CDR3 sequence: CASSPATDSRTYEQYF. The CDR3 bases are TGTGCCAGCAGTCCAGCAACGGACAGTAGGACCTACGAGCAGTACTTC.

V gene TRBV19 combines with J gene TRBJ1-1; D call uncertain. Trimming shortened V by 7 bases and J by 1 base, and 13 bases separated the two germline ends. This CDR3 has 14 residues. Germline V CDR1 and CDR2: LNHDA, SQIVND (reference sequence). The CDR3: CASIKFPGNTEAFF. CDR3 nucleotides: TGTGCCAGTATTAAGTTCCCTGGGAACACTGAAGCTTTCTTT. The full variable domain, with the rest looked up from reference TRBV19 and TRBJ1-1, is DGGITQSPKYLFRKEGQNVTLSCEQNLNHDAMYWYRQDPGQGLRLIYYSQIVNDFQKGDIAEGYSVSREKKESFPLTVTSAQKNPTAFYLCASIKFPGNTEAFFGQGTRLTVV.

This clone has only a few counts. The CDR3 DNA reads TGTGCCAGCAGTTTACCCCAGGACGGGGGCAATCAGCCCCAGCATTTT. This translates into CASSLPQDGGNQPQHF. The gene calls are TRBV28 and TRBJ1-5; D gene uncertain. The CDR3 has 16 amino acids. Germline CDR1 reads MDHEN; CDR2 reads SYDVKM. V was clipped by 2 bases and J by 2 bases, with 13 bases between them.

Written as DNA, the CDR3 is TGTGCCAGCAGCGTAGAGGTGGGTATCGCGTACGAGCAGTACTTC. It translates to CASSVEVGIAYEQYF. The chain combines TRBV9 with TRBJ2-5; no definite D call. TRBJ2-7 matches the DNA end more closely, so the J call is doubtful. Germline V gene lookup returns CDR1 SGDLS and CDR2 YYNGEE. The CDR3 contains 15 residues.

This chain joins TRBV2 and TRBJ1-1; D perhaps matches TRBD1 (5 bases). Germline lookup yields CDR1 SNHLY and CDR2 FYNNEI. This CDR3 has 16 residues. The V end lost 9 bases, the J end lost 5 bases, and 25 bases lay between the germline ends. The CDR3 region is CARSTLRGRVGTEAFF. DNA for the CDR3: TGTGCCAGGAGTACCCTGAGGGGCAGGGTGGGAACTGAAGCTTTCTTT.

The rearrangement uses TRBV9 and TRBJ2-1; D is unresolved. Germline loops: CDR1 SGDLS, CDR2 YYNGEE. The CDR3 loop spans 13 amino acids. With 2 bases removed from V and 3 bases from J, the gap between germline ends came to 6 bases. The CDR3 here is CASSVGFYNEQFF. The CDR3 region has the DNA TGTGCCAGCAGCGTTGGCTTCTACAATGAGCAGTTCTTC.

The chain is built from TRBV6-5 and TRBJ1-5, with D unresolved. Looked up from germline, CDR1 is MNHEY and CDR2 is SVGAGI. Trimming took off 7 bases at V and 0 bases at J, with 13 bases between the two ends. The CDR3 extends over 15 amino acids. CDR3 in amino acids: CASMAGRYSNQPQHF. CDR3 bases: TGTGCCAGCATGGCAGGCCGGTATAGCAATCAGCCCCAGCATTTT.

V gene TRBV7-9 combines with J gene TRBJ2-2, with a weak D call TRBD2 (7 bases). Germline V CDR1 and CDR2: SEHNR, FQNEAQ (reference sequence). This CDR3 region has 15 residues. The ends were cut back, 5 bases at V and 3 bases at J, with 13 bases in the middle. The CDR3, as DNA: TGTGCCAGCAGCCCTAGGGAGGGGGACACCGGGGAGCTGTTTTTT. The encoded protein is CASSPREGDTGELFF.